Sequencing of this TCR beta chain was carried out in a study of T cell responses to AZD1222 COVID-19 vaccine. Sequencing was performed with immunoSEQ multiplex PCR; in TCRdb, only in-frame clones are kept and a portion is missing. The table records 91,000 or so clones, approximately 90% of them present only once. Trimming removed 3 bases from V and 0 bases from J, with 14 bases in between. Per germline, CDR1 SGHVS and CDR2 FQNEAQ. The length of the CDR3 is 16 residues. Study observations and caveats: CD4 TCRs covered the whole spike, strongest at regions 160-218 and 743-854.

Concerning this clone itself: Its antigen is not known.

The chain employs TRBV7-8 and TRBJ1-1; no clear D. This specimen was peripheral blood, taken 28 days after the second AZD1222 dose. The receptor was isolated from an adult who received the AZD1222 COVID-19 vaccine. Here the CDR3 DNA reads TGTGCCAGCAGCTTTTTGGGTAGAACTATGAACACTGAAGCTTTCTTT. Protein: CASSFLGRTMNTEAFF. Supplemented by reference TRBV7-8 and TRBJ1-1, the full variable domain reads GAGVSQSPRYKVAKRGQDVALRCDPISGHVSLFWYQQALGQGPEFLTYFQNEAQLDKSGLPSDRFFAERPEGSVSTLKIQRTQQEDSAVYLCASSFLGRTMNTEAFFGQGTRLTVV.